Listed here are 32 T cell receptor beta chains from one sample, sequenced in a study of shared clonotypes between healthy human individuals. TCRdb's table, derived via immunoSEQ multiplex PCR, lists solely in-frame clones and lacks some. The data show around 2,000,000 clones, with about 92% seen just once and around 1.7% held by the top ten. Terminally differentiated effector memory CD45RA+ cells were excluded from the naive CD8 cells, which were CD45RO-negative and positively selected for CCR7. Sequences were obtained from naive CD8+ T cells from PBMCs. The receptor source for this set is a man younger than 35 in good health. Some clones in this sample may be carry-over from other donors' samples.

The CDR3 loop is CASSVVQGLYGYTF. The CDR3 DNA reads TGTGCCAGCAGCGTGGTACAGGGACTCTATGGCTACACCTTC. The V and J genes are TRBV7-2 and TRBJ1-2, with TRBD1 as a possible D gene (6 bases). In germline, CDR1 is SGHTA, CDR2 FQGNSA. V gave up 5 bases and J gave up 4 bases, with 14 bases separating them. The CDR3 loop spans 14 amino acids. The variable domain in full, with the rest retrieved from reference TRBV7-2 and TRBJ1-2, is GAGVSQSPSNKVTEKGKDVELRCDPISGHTALYWYRQSLGQGLEFLIYFQGNSAPDKSGLPSDRFSAERTGGSVSTLTIQRTQQEDSAVYLCASSVVQGLYGYTFGSGTRLTVV.

The chain is built from TRBV7-9 and TRBJ2-1; 9 bases align to TRBD2. The ends lost 8 bases at V and 5 bases at J; junction bases unmatched: 13. Germline V gene lookup returns CDR1 SEHNR and CDR2 FQNEAQ (reference sequence). This CDR3 contains 16 residues. CDR3 DNA sequence: TGTGCCAGCTTAAAAGGGGGACTAGCCCCTCACAATGAGCAGTTCTTC. Translated, it gives CASLKGGLAPHNEQFF. Supplemented by reference TRBV7-9 and TRBJ2-1, the full variable domain reads DTGVSQNPRHKITKRGQNVTFRCDPISEHNRLYWYRQTLGQGPEFLTYFQNEAQLEKSRLLSDRFSAERPKGSFSTLEIQRTEQGDSAMYLCASLKGGLAPHNEQFFGPGTRLTVL.

This clone has only one observation. The chain has TRBV9 and TRBJ2-7; 9 bases align to TRBD2. Germline CDR1 SGDLS, CDR2 YYNGEE. The CDR3 length is 15 residues. After removal of 0 bases from V and 2 bases from J, the junction contained 3 bases not matched to a gene. The CDR3 loop is CASSVDSSGTYEQYF. The CDR3 DNA sequence: TGTGCCAGCAGCGTAGATTCTAGCGGGACCTACGAGCAGTACTTC.

The rearrangement links TRBV25-1 to TRBJ1-6, with D perhaps TRBD1 (5 bases). The germline V and J ends were trimmed by 4 bases and 8 bases, with 18 bases remaining between them. The germline V gene has CDR1 MGHDK and CDR2 SYGVNS. There are 16 residues in the CDR3. CDR3 amino acids: CASSGPRQKAYSPLHF. The CDR3 nucleotides are TGTGCCAGCAGTGGACCGAGACAGAAAGCATATTCACCCCTCCACTTT.

This clone was recorded only once. DNA of the CDR3: TGTGCCAGCAGGACCACTAGTAACGCAGATACGCAGTATTTT. Amino acid sequence: CASRTTSNADTQYF. This rearrangement joins TRBV6-1 to TRBJ2-3; perhaps TRBD2 as D (5 bases). Germline lookup yields CDR1 MNHNS and CDR2 SASEGT. This CDR3 contains 14 residues. Trimming pared 6 bases from V and 4 bases from J, leaving 14 bases between.

This clone was seen just once. The chain uses TRBV27 and TRBJ2-7; D may be TRBD2 (5 bases). The V end was cut by 3 bases, the J end by 5 bases, with 17 bases between. CDR3 size: 15 residues. Germline CDR1 and CDR2: MNHEY and SMNVEV (reference sequence). The CDR3 loop reads CASSFGGTSLDEQYF. The CDR3 DNA sequence: TGTGCCAGCAGTTTCGGAGGTACTAGTTTGGACGAGCAGTACTTC.

The V and J genes are TRBV30 and TRBJ2-1; the D gene is possibly TRBD2 (6 bases). This CDR3 comprises 14 residues. CDR1 GTSNPN and CDR2 SVGIG come from the germline V gene (reference sequence). V lost 5 bases and J lost 5, with 16 bases in between. The CDR3, as DNA: TGTGCCTGGGGACGGGACTTAAGCAACAATGAGCAGTTCTTC. This codes for CAWGRDLSNNEQFF.

The rearrangement uses TRBV29-1 and TRBJ2-1; possibly TRBD1 for D (5 bases). V lost 1 base and J 3 bases, leaving 16 bases between the germline ends. The V gene's germline CDR1 is SQVTM and CDR2 ANQGSEA. This CDR3 region has 16 residues. Written as DNA, the CDR3 is TGCAGCGTTGAAGGCTTAGGGGTCTCGGTCTACAATGAGCAGTTCTTC. Translation: CSVEGLGVSVYNEQFF.

The gene calls are TRBV7-9 and TRBJ2-1; unclear D gene. The CDR3 covers 15 residues. Germline V gene lookup returns CDR1 SEHNR and CDR2 FQNEAQ (reference sequence). With 5 bases removed from V and 8 bases from J, the gap between germline ends came to 19 bases. The CDR3 region is CASSQTSVLRHEQFF. In DNA form, the CDR3 reads TGTGCCAGCAGCCAGACGAGCGTCCTTCGGCATGAGCAGTTCTTC.

For the CDR3, the DNA is TGTGCCAGCAGCCCGGGCAGGGGAGGGACTGAAGCTTTCTTT. Protein sequence: CASSPGRGGTEAFF. The rearrangement uses TRBV7-9 and TRBJ1-1, with D possibly being TRBD1 (6 bases). Trimming pared 5 bases from V and 5 bases from J, leaving 15 bases between. From germline, CDR1 is SEHNR and CDR2 FQNEAQ (reference sequence). The CDR3 is 14 amino acids.

This chain joins TRBV11-2 and TRBJ1-1; 7 positions agree with TRBD1. Germline CDR1 is SGHAT and CDR2 is FQNNGV. There are 14 residues in the CDR3. V dropped 5 bases and J dropped 6; count of bases not matched to a gene: 9. The chain's CDR3 is CASSMMTGTPEAFF. The CDR3 DNA follows: TGTGCCAGCAGCATGATGACAGGGACCCCTGAAGCTTTCTTT.

V usage is TRBV5-4 and J usage is TRBJ1-4; D is perhaps TRBD1 (6 bases). The CDR3 spans 15 residues. V was trimmed by 4 bases and J by 0 bases, leaving 10 bases between them. Germline lookup yields CDR1 SGHNT and CDR2 YYREEE (reference sequence). Here the CDR3 reads CASSPDRATNEKLFF. In DNA, the CDR3 is TGTGCCAGCAGCCCGGACAGAGCAACTAATGAAAAACTGTTTTTT.

The chain links TRBV2 to TRBJ2-2, with unresolved D. CDR3 length: 13 residues. Germline V gene data show CDR1 as SNHLY and CDR2 as FYNNEI. Trimming took 5 bases from V and 4 from J, leaving 8 bases between them. The CDR3 bases are TGTGCCAGCAGTCCTAGACGCACCGGGGAGCTGTTTTTT. This encodes CASSPRRTGELFF.

CDR3 sequence: CASSRTASGTNTGELFF. The DNA for the CDR3 is TGTGCCAGCAGCCGAACCGCTAGCGGTACGAACACCGGGGAGCTGTTTTTT. The J gene is TRBJ2-2, the V gene TRBV7-3, with 7 bases fitting TRBD2. The germline V gene has CDR1 SGHTA and CDR2 FQGTGA. The CDR3 consists of 17 residues. The J segment lost 0 bases and the V segment lost 5 bases, leaving 9 bases of the junction unmatched.

V is TRBV19 and J is TRBJ1-1, with TRBD1 matching 11 bases. CDR3 length equals 15 residues. With 6 bases clipped from V and 7 bases from J, the junction kept 10 bases outside the gene matches. Germline-derived CDR1 and CDR2 are LNHDA and SQIVND (reference sequence). CDR3 bases: TGTGCCAGTAGAAGTGGGACAGGGGGTAGTATTGAAGCTTTCTTT. Its protein is CASRSGTGGSIEAFF.

This rearrangement joins TRBV4-3 to TRBJ2-2; tentatively, D is TRBD1 (7 bases). V was cut by 0 bases and J by 6 bases, with 11 bases left in between. The CDR3 extends over 15 amino acids. CDR1 and CDR2 from the germline V gene are LGHNA and YSLEER. CDR3 sequence reads: CASSQDWRGPGELFF. The CDR3 nucleotides read TGCGCCAGCAGCCAAGATTGGAGGGGGCCCGGGGAGCTGTTTTTT.

The DNA of the CDR3 is TGTGCCAGCAGACCACAAAGCGGGCATTCCTACAATGAGCAGTTCTTC. It yields the protein CASRPQSGHSYNEQFF. The chain combines TRBV7-9 with TRBJ2-1; maybe TRBD2 (6 bases). Germline V gene lookup returns CDR1 SEHNR and CDR2 FQNEAQ (reference sequence). The CDR3 loop spans 16 amino acids. V lost 6 bases, J lost 1 base, and 16 bases lay in between.

The chain employs TRBV4-2 and TRBJ2-7; 14 bases are a match to TRBD2. Per germline, CDR1 LGHNA and CDR2 YNFKEQ. The CDR3 totals 15 residues. V was clipped by 3 bases and J by 6 bases; unmatched bases: 4. Written as DNA, the CDR3 is TGTGCCAGCAGCCATGGACTAGCGGGAGGAATCGAGCAGTACTTC. This encodes CASSHGLAGGIEQYF.

The chain uses TRBV28 and TRBJ2-1, with D possibly being TRBD1 (6 bases). With 5 bases removed from V and 11 bases from J, the gap between germline ends came to 13 bases. Germline V CDR1 and CDR2: MDHEN, SYDVKM. This CDR3 has 12 amino acids. The CDR3 DNA is TGTGCCAGCAGTCCCGGGACACCTAAGCAGTTCTTC. As protein: CASSPGTPKQFF.

This clone has a handful of counts. The chain couples TRBV7-9 to TRBJ1-5; D remains ambiguous. This CDR3 contains 12 residues. V dropped 4 bases and J dropped 7 bases, with 8 bases sitting between them. From germline, CDR1 is SEHNR and CDR2 FQNEAQ (reference sequence). CDR3 coding DNA: TGTGCCAGCAGCTCGGAAGTGCAGCCCCAGCATTTT. It translates to CASSSEVQPQHF.

This chain joins TRBV28 and TRBJ2-7; 8 bases agree with TRBD2. Germline V gene lookup returns CDR1 MDHEN and CDR2 SYDVKM. This CDR3 is built from 15 residues. The ends lost 6 bases at V and 3 bases at J; junction bases unmatched: 10. The CDR3 sequence: CASSSRSGRRYEQYF. The CDR3, as DNA: TGTGCCAGCAGCTCAAGGAGCGGGAGACGCTACGAGCAGTACTTC.

The V gene is TRBV7-9, the J gene TRBJ1-3, with no clear D. The CDR3 is made up of 17 amino acids. V dropped 1 base and J dropped 0 bases, with 13 bases sitting between them. CDR1 is SEHNR and CDR2 is FQNEAQ in the germline V gene (reference sequence). CDR3: CASSLGSPELSGNTIYF. The DNA for the CDR3 is TGTGCCAGCAGCTTAGGGTCCCCAGAACTCTCTGGAAACACCATATATTTT.

V is TRBV28 and J is TRBJ2-1; D gene ambiguous. Looked up from germline, CDR1 is MDHEN and CDR2 is SYDVKM. V lost 3 bases to trimming and J lost 4 bases, with 16 bases between them. This CDR3 is built from 16 residues. The CDR3 DNA reads TGTGCCAGCAGTTTCAAAACGCCTTCCCGATACAATGAGCAGTTCTTC. This encodes CASSFKTPSRYNEQFF. The full variable domain, with the rest looked up from reference TRBV28 and TRBJ2-1, is DVKVTQSSRYLVKRTGEKVFLECVQDMDHENMFWYRQDPGLGLRLIYFSYDVKMKEKGDIPEGYSVSREKKERFSLILESASTNQTSMYLCASSFKTPSRYNEQFFGPGTRLTVL.

The V and J genes are TRBV4-1 and TRBJ1-2; D gene unclear. CDR1 is MGHRA and CDR2 is YSYEKL in the germline V gene. Trimming removed 2 bases from V and 7 bases from J, with 14 bases in between. The CDR3 loop spans 14 amino acids. In DNA form, the CDR3 reads TGCGCCAGCAGCCAAAGGGCGCGAGTCGGTGGCTACACCTTC. It codes for CASSQRARVGGYTF.

This clone was counted a single time. The gene calls are TRBV6-1 and TRBJ2-7, with 9 nucleotides matching TRBD2. J lost 3 bases, V lost 6 bases, and 9 bases had no gene match. The germline V gene encodes CDR1 MNHNS and CDR2 SASEGT. The CDR3 totals 15 residues. CDR3 in amino acids: CASRTFSGGLYEQYF. The CDR3 DNA follows: TGTGCCAGCAGGACATTTAGCGGGGGACTCTACGAGCAGTACTTC.

This rearrangement joins TRBV19 to TRBJ2-7; perhaps TRBD2 as D (6 bases). The CDR3 is made up of 14 amino acids. CDR1 and CDR2 (germline): LNHDA, SQIVND (reference sequence). Trimming took 6 bases from V and 5 from J, leaving 17 bases between them. The CDR3, as DNA: TGTGCCAGTAGCCATCTGTGGGGGGAAGACGAGCAGTACTTC. This encodes CASSHLWGEDEQYF. The full variable domain, completed using reference TRBV19 and TRBJ2-7, is DGGITQSPKYLFRKEGQNVTLSCEQNLNHDAMYWYRQDPGQGLRLIYYSQIVNDFQKGDIAEGYSVSREKKESFPLTVTSAQKNPTAFYLCASSHLWGEDEQYFGPGTRLTVT.

This rearrangement joins TRBV18 to TRBJ2-1, with D maybe TRBD2 (6 bases). Germline V lookup: CDR1 KGHSH, CDR2 LQKENI. V lost 3 bases, J lost 4 bases, and 13 bases lay in between. The CDR3 covers 15 residues. Here the CDR3 reads CASSPAGGVYNEQFF. The DNA for the CDR3 is TGTGCCAGCTCACCGGCGGGCGGGGTGTACAATGAGCAGTTCTTC.

CDR3 residues: CASSLVSTGTSTDTQYF. CDR3 nucleotide sequence: TGTGCCAGCAGCTTAGTTTCGACAGGAACTAGCACAGATACGCAGTATTTT. The chain combines TRBV7-2 with TRBJ2-3; D is perhaps TRBD1 (6 bases). With 1 base removed from V and 0 bases from J, the gap between germline ends came to 14 bases. The CDR3 contains 17 residues. Germline V gene lookup returns CDR1 SGHTA and CDR2 FQGNSA.

The CDR3 region has the DNA TGTGCCAGCAGTACCCGGACAGGGCAAACTAATGAAGCTTTCTTT. It specifies CASSTRTGQTNEAFF. The chain employs TRBV27 and TRBJ1-1, with TRBD1 identical over 8 bases. Germline V lookup: CDR1 MNHEY, CDR2 SMNVEV (reference sequence). CDR3 length: 15 amino acids. V shed 5 bases and J 7 bases; nucleotides not matched to a gene: 12.

The chain employs TRBV6-5 and TRBJ2-7; D not resolved. This CDR3 spans 15 amino acids. V gave up 0 bases and J gave up 6 bases, with 15 bases separating them. Germline CDR1 is MNHEY and CDR2 is SVGAGI. CDR3 nucleotide sequence: TGTGCCAGCAGTTACTCGATAGTACGACACTCCGAGCAGTACTTC. This encodes CASSYSIVRHSEQYF.

Regarding this clone: Different DNA sequences within this sample yield the same CDR3. The V and J genes are TRBV5-6 and TRBJ2-7; D gene uncertain. The CDR3 is 14 amino acids. In germline, CDR1 is SGHDT, CDR2 YYEEEE. V was pared by 1 base and J by 2 bases, with 10 bases between. The CDR3 DNA sequence: TGTGCCAGCAGCTTGTCAGGATCTCCCTACGAGCAGTACTTC. It yields the protein CASSLSGSPYEQYF.

The V gene is TRBV27, the J gene TRBJ2-1; TRBD2 matches at 11 bases. The CDR3 is made up of 15 amino acids. Germline CDR1 MNHEY, CDR2 SMNVEV (reference sequence). V lost 3 bases to trimming and J lost 9 bases; unmatched junction nucleotides: 7. CDR3 DNA: TGTGCCAGCAGTTTTTTAGCGGGAGGGCCAGGTGAGCAGTTCTTC. Its protein product is CASSFLAGGPGEQFF.